This TCR beta chain was obtained from a study of memory CD4+ T cells and cytomegalovirus serostatus. Study-wide findings and caveats: CD4+ memory repertoires contained about 40% of the roughly 160 reported CMV TCRbeta sequences.

Trimming cost V 6 bases and J 2 bases; bases outside gene matches: 2. This CDR3 region has 15 residues. CDR1 is SEHNR, CDR2 FQNEAQ, per germline (reference sequence). Single viable CD3+CD4+CD8-CD45RO+ cells were sorted as the memory CD4+ T cells. Total CD4+ T cells were enriched by CD4 positive selection. Libraries were prepared by immunoSEQ multiplex PCR; TCRdb keeps only in-frame clonotypes and omits some of them. The table includes tens of thousands of clones, around 80% detected once. This clone was detected only once. Its antigen is not known. This receptor was identified in an adult in good health and CMV-seronegative. The sequenced sample consisted of memory CD4+ T cells from blood. The V gene is TRBV7-9, the J gene TRBJ2-6; 9 nucleotides match TRBD1. CDR3 in amino acids: CASSTGGAGANVLTF. The CDR3 nucleotides read TGTGCCAGCAGTACAGGGGGCGCTGGGGCCAACGTCCTGACTTTC.